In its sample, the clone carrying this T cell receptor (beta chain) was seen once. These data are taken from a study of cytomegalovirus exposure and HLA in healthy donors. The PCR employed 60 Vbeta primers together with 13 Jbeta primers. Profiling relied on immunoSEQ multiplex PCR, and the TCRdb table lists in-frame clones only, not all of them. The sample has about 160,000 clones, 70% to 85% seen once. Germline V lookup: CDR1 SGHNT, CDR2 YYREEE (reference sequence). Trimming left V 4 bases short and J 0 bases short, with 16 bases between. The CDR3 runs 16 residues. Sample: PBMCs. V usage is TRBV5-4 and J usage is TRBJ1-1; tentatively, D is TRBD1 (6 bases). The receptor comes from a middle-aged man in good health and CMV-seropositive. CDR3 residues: CASSRGGQTLNTEAFF. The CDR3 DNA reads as TGTGCCAGCAGCCGCGGCGGACAGACCCTGAACACTGAAGCTTTCTTT.